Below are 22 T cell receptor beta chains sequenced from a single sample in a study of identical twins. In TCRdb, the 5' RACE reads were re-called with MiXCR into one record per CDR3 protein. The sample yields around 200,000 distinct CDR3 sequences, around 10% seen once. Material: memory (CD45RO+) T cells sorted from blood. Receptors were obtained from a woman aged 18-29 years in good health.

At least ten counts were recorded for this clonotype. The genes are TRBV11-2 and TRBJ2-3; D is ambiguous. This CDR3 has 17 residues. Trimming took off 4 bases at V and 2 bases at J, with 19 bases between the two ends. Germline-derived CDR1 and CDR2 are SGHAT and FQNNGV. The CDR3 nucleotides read TGTGCCAGCAGCTCATACCCCCGGGCTACCGCCACAGATACGCAGTATTTT. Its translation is CASSSYPRATATDTQYF.

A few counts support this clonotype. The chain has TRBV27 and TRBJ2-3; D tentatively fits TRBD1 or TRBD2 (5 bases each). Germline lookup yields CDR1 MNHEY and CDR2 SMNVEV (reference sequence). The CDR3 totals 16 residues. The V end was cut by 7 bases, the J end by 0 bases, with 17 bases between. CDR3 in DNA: TGTGCCAGCACCAAATACACGGGACGTAGCACAGATACGCAGTATTTT. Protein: CASTKYTGRSTDTQYF.

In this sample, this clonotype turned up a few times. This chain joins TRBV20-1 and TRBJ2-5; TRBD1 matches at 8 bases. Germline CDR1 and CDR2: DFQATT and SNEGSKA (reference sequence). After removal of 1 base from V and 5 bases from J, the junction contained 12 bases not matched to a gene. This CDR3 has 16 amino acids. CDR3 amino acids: CSARGLSDRDGETQYF. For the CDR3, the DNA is TGCAGTGCTAGAGGTCTATCGGACAGGGATGGGGAGACCCAGTACTTC.

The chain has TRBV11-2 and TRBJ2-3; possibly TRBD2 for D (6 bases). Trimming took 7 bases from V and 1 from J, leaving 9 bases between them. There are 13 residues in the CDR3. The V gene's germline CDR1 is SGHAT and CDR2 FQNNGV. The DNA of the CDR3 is TGTGCCAGCAATAGCGGCGGCACAGATACGCAGTATTTT. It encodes CASNSGGTDTQYF.

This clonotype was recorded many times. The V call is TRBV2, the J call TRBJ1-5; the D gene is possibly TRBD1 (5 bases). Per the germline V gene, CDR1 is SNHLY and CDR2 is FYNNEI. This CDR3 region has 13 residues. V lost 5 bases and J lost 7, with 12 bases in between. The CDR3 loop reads CASSRGGDQPQHF. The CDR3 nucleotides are TGTGCCAGCAGTAGAGGAGGGGACCAGCCCCAGCATTTT.

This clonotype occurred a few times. CDR3 DNA: TGTGCCAGCCGCCTTCGGGCCGTGGGGCGCGGGACTGAAGCTTTCTTT. Translation: CASRLRAVGRGTEAFF. V gene TRBV6-1 combines with J gene TRBJ1-1, with D possibly being TRBD1 (5 bases). V dropped 8 bases and J dropped 5 bases, with 24 bases sitting between them. Germline V gene lookup returns CDR1 MNHNS and CDR2 SASEGT. The CDR3 is 16 amino acids.

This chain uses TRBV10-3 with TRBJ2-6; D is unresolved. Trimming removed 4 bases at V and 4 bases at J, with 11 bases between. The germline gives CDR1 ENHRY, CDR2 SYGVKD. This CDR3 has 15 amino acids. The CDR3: CAISGSGPGANVLTF. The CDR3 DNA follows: TGTGCCATCAGTGGGTCCGGGCCCGGGGCCAACGTCCTGACTTTC.

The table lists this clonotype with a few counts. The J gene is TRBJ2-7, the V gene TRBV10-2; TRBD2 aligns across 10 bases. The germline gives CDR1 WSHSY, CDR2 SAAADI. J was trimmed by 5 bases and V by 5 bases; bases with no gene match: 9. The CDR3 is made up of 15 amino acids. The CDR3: CASSFVSSGSHEQYF. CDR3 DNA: TGCGCCAGCAGTTTTGTTTCTAGCGGGAGCCACGAGCAGTACTTC.

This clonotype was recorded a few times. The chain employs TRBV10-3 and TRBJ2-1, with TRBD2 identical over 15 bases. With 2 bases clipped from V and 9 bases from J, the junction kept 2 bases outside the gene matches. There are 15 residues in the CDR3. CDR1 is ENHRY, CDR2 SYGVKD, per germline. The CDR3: CAISEGLAGGPEQFF. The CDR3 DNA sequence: TGTGCCATCAGTGAGGGACTAGCGGGAGGGCCTGAGCAGTTCTTC.

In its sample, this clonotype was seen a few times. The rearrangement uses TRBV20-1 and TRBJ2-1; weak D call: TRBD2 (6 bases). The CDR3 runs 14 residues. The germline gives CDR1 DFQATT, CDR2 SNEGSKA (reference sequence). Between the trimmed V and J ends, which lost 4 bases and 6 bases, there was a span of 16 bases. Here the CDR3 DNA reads TGCAGTGCTACCCCTCCGGGGGACGTCAATGAGCAGTTCTTC. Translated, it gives CSATPPGDVNEQFF.

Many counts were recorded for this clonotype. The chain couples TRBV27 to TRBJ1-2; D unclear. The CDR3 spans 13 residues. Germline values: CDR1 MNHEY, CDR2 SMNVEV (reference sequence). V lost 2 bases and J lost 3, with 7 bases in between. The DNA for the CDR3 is TGTGCCAGCAGTTTAACCCCTTACTATGGCTACACCTTC. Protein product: CASSLTPYYGYTF.

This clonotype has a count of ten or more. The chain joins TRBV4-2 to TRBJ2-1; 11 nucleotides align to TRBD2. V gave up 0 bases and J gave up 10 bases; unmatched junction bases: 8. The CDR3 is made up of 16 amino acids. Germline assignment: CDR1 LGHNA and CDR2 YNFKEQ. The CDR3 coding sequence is TGTGCCAGCAGCCAAGACCTTAGCGGGGGGGCAGAAGAGCAGTTCTTC. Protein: CASSQDLSGGAEEQFF.

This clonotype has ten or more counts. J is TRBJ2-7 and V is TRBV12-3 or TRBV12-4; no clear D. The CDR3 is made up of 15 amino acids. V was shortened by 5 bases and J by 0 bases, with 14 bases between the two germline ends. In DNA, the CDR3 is TGTGCCAGCAGTCCACTCCTATGGGGCTCCTACGAGCAGTACTTC. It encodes CASSPLLWGSYEQYF.

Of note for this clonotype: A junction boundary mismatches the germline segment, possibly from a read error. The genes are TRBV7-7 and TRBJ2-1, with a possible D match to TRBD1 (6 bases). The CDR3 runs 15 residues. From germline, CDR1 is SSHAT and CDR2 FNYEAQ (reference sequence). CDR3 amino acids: CASSPRQDPYNEQFF. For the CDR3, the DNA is TGTGCTAGCAGCCCCCGACAGGACCCCTACAATGAGCAGTTCTTC.

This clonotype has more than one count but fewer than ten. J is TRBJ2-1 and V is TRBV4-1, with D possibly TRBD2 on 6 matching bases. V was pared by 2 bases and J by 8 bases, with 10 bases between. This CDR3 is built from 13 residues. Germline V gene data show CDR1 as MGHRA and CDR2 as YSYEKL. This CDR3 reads CASSQLGTDEQFF. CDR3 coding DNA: TGCGCCAGCAGCCAACTGGGGACTGATGAGCAGTTCTTC.

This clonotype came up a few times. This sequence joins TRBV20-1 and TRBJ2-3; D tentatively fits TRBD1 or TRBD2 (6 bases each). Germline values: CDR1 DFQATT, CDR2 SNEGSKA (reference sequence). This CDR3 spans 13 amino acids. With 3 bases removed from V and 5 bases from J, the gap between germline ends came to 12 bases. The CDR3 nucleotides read TGCAGTGCTAGGCACCGGGGGCGAGATACGCAGTATTTT. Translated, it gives CSARHRGRDTQYF.

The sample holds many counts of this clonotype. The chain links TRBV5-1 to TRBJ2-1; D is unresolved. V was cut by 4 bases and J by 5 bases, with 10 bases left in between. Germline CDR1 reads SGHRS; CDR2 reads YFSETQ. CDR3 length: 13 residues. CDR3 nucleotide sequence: TGCGCCAGCAGCCCAGGTGGGGACAATGAGCAGTTCTTC. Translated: CASSPGGDNEQFF.

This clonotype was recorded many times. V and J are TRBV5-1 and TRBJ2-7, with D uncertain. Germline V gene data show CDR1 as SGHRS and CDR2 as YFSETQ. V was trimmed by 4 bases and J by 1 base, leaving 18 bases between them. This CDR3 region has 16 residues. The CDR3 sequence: CASSPERGPQSYEQYF. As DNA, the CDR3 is TGCGCCAGCAGCCCGGAACGAGGCCCACAGTCCTACGAGCAGTACTTC.

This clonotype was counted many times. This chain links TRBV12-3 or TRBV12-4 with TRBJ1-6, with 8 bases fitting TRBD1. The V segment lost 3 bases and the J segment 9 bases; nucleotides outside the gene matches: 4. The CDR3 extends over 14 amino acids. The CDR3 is CASSFLTGVSPLHF. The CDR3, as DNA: TGTGCCAGCAGTTTTCTGACAGGGGTTTCACCCCTCCACTTT.

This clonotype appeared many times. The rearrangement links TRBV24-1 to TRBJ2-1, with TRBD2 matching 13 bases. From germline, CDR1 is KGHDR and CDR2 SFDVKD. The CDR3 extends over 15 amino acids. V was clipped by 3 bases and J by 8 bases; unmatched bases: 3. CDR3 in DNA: TGTGCCACCAGTGATCCTGGACTAGCGGGAGATGAGCAGTTCTTC. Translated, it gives CATSDPGLAGDEQFF.

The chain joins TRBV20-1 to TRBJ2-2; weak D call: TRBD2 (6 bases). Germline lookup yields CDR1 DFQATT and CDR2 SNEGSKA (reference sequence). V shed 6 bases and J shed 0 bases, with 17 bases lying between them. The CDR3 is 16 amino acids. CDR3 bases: TGCAGTGCCGCGTGGGGACTGCTGCCGAACACCGGGGAGCTGTTTTTT. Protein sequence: CSAAWGLLPNTGELFF.

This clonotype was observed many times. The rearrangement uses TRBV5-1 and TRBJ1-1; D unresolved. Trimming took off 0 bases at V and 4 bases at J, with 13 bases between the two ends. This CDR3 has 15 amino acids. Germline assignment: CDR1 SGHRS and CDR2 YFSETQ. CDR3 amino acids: CASSLAEGGRTEAFF. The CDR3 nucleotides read TGCGCCAGCAGCTTGGCCGAGGGTGGGCGCACTGAAGCTTTCTTT.